The 23 T cell receptor beta chains given below trace back to one sample, sequenced in a study of blood T cell repertoires in COVID-19. Assay used: immunoSEQ multiplex PCR; TCRdb lists only in-frame clones, some missing. The sample lists more than 90,000 clones, roughly 81% occurring once. Sequencing was done on a sample of peripheral blood. These receptor sequences come from a man in his forties with acute or convalescent COVID-19.

This chain uses TRBV7-8 with TRBJ2-6, with D perhaps TRBD1 (5 bases). CDR3 length: 19 residues. Trimming pared 0 bases from V and 0 bases from J, leaving 15 bases between. Germline assignment: CDR1 SGHVS and CDR2 FQNEAQ. CDR3 coding DNA: TGTGCCAGCAGCTTAGCGCGTAAGGGGCTACACTCTGGGGCCAACGTCCTGACTTTC. This gives the protein CASSLARKGLHSGANVLTF.

A word on this clone: The germline gene is not matched at one end of the junction; a read error may be the cause. The chain links TRBV5-5 to TRBJ2-2, with unresolved D. Germline CDR1 is SGHKS and CDR2 is YYEKEE (reference sequence). The CDR3 is made up of 15 amino acids. CDR3 sequence: CASSLGSVNSGELFF. CDR3 DNA sequence: TGTGCCAGCAGCTTGGGTTCGGTGAACAGCGGGGAGCTGTTTTTT. Looking up the rest from reference TRBV5-5 and TRBJ2-2 gives the full variable domain: DAGVTQSPTHLIKTRGQQVTLRCSPISGHKSVSWYQQVLGQGPQFIFQYYEKEERGRGNFPDRFSARQFPNYSSELNVNALLLGDSALYLCASSLGSVNSGELFFGEGSRLTVL.

The CDR3 reads CASSLRGSGRRETQYF. The CDR3, as DNA: TGTGCCAGCAGCTTAAGGGGAAGCGGGAGACGGGAGACCCAGTACTTC. V is TRBV7-3 and J is TRBJ2-5, with 8 nucleotides matching TRBD2. The V gene end was trimmed by 1 base and the J gene end by 5 bases; junction bases not matched to a gene: 9. The CDR3 is 16 residues long. Germline values: CDR1 SGHTA, CDR2 FQGTGA.

The rearrangement uses TRBV28 and TRBJ1-5, with D possibly being TRBD1 (5 bases). This CDR3 is built from 13 residues. Germline CDR1 and CDR2: MDHEN and SYDVKM. V was clipped by 7 bases and J by 3 bases, with 10 bases between them. The CDR3 reads CASITGFNQPQHF. In nucleotides, the CDR3 is TGTGCCAGCATTACAGGCTTCAATCAGCCCCAGCATTTT.

The chain joins TRBV5-1 to TRBJ1-3; 7 bases agree with TRBD1. There are 15 residues in the CDR3. Germline V gene data show CDR1 as SGHRS and CDR2 as YFSETQ. V trimming: 2 bases; J trimming: 2 bases; junction bases outside the gene matches: 4. The CDR3 spells CASSFDRVPGNTIYF. The CDR3 nucleotides read TGCGCCAGCAGCTTTGACAGGGTCCCTGGAAACACCATATATTTT.

The V gene is TRBV7-9, the J gene TRBJ2-2, with a weak D call TRBD1 (5 bases). Trimming left V 4 bases short and J 2 bases short, with 8 bases between. The CDR3 loop spans 14 amino acids. CDR1 and CDR2 from the germline V gene are SEHNR and FQNEAQ (reference sequence). Here the CDR3 reads CASSSDSNTGELFF. The CDR3 DNA reads TGTGCCAGCAGCTCCGACAGCAACACCGGGGAGCTGTTTTTT.

The chain recombines TRBV19 with TRBJ2-1, with D possibly being TRBD1 (6 bases). The germline V and J ends were trimmed by 6 bases and 0 bases, with 12 bases remaining between them. The germline V gene has CDR1 LNHDA and CDR2 SQIVND (reference sequence). This CDR3 region has 15 residues. CDR3 nucleotides: TGTGCCAGTAGCCAACAGGGTTCCTCCTACAATGAGCAGTTCTTC. It encodes CASSQQGSSYNEQFF.

The CDR3 loop is CASSLARGGNQPQHF. CDR3 coding DNA: TGTGCCAGCAGTTTAGCCAGGGGGGGCAATCAGCCCCAGCATTTT. J is TRBJ1-5 and V is TRBV28; 7 positions agree with TRBD1. V shed 2 bases, J shed 2 bases, and the junction held 3 bases outside the gene matches. The CDR3 is 15 amino acids. The germline CDR1 and CDR2 sequences are MDHEN and SYDVKM.

This clone was observed once. The DNA of the CDR3 is TGCAGCGTTGTGGGGGGAGCCTTAAACACAGATACGCAGTATTTT. It yields the protein CSVVGGALNTDTQYF. The V gene is TRBV29-1, the J gene TRBJ2-3; tentatively, D is TRBD2 (6 bases). Trimming cost V 4 bases and J 2 bases, with 16 bases left between them. Germline V lookup: CDR1 SQVTM, CDR2 ANQGSEA. The CDR3 spans 15 residues.

V and J are TRBV10-3 and TRBJ2-7; the D gene is possibly TRBD2 (6 bases). Germline V CDR1 and CDR2: ENHRY, SYGVKD. This CDR3 contains 14 residues. V was trimmed by 11 bases and J by 0 bases, leaving 17 bases between them. DNA for the CDR3: TGTGCCGCACGAGCGGGCAGGTTCTCCTACGAGCAGTACTTC. The encoded protein is CAARAGRFSYEQYF.

The chain carries TRBV3-1 (or the pseudogene TRBV3-2) and TRBJ2-3, with D possibly being TRBD2 (5 bases). Trimming took 3 bases from V and 6 from J, leaving 16 bases between them. The germline V gene has CDR1 LGHDT and CDR2 YNNKEL (reference sequence). The CDR3 contains 15 residues. The CDR3 here is CASSHLRTVGDTQYF. CDR3 nucleotide sequence: TGTGCCAGCAGCCACCTCCGGACTGTCGGGGATACGCAGTATTTT.

The chain couples TRBV6-5 to TRBJ1-1; D gene ambiguous. The CDR3 has 13 residues. V was cut by 5 bases and J by 12 bases, with 19 bases left in between. The germline CDR1 and CDR2 sequences are MNHEY and SVGAGI. This CDR3 reads CASSINGLTESFF. The CDR3 nucleotides are TGTGCCAGCAGTATCAATGGACTTACCGAGTCTTTCTTT.

The rearrangement uses TRBV2 and TRBJ1-4, with TRBD1 identical over 8 bases. The CDR3 sequence is 15 residues long. V trimming: 5 bases; J trimming: 8 bases; junction bases outside the gene matches: 10. Germline assignment: CDR1 SNHLY and CDR2 FYNNEI. The CDR3 spells CASSIRRGLKEKLFF. In nucleotides, the CDR3 is TGTGCCAGCAGTATCCGCAGGGGGCTGAAGGAAAAACTGTTTTTT.

The chain links TRBV27 to TRBJ1-5; D gene uncertain. The CDR3 runs 13 residues. V lost 2 bases to trimming and J lost 3 bases, with 5 bases between them. Germline V CDR1 and CDR2: MNHEY, SMNVEV (reference sequence). In nucleotides, the CDR3 is TGTGCCAGCAGTTTAGTAGACAATCAGCCCCAGCATTTT. It is translated as CASSLVDNQPQHF.

The chain recombines TRBV4-2 with TRBJ1-2, with D possibly TRBD1 on 5 matching bases. Germline V gene lookup returns CDR1 LGHNA and CDR2 YNFKEQ. The V end lost 0 bases, the J end lost 14 bases, and 16 bases lay between the germline ends. The CDR3 totals 13 residues. CDR3 in amino acids: CASSQEGTGGETF. CDR3 coding DNA: TGTGCCAGCAGCCAAGAGGGGACGGGGGGTGAAACCTTC.

The V and J genes are TRBV6-5 and TRBJ2-7, with D tentatively TRBD2 (7 bases). V was pared by 11 bases and J by 7 bases, with 24 bases between. Germline V gene lookup returns CDR1 MNHEY and CDR2 SVGAGI. This CDR3 region has 14 residues. CDR3 sequence reads: CAGGLGGSLGEQYF. CDR3 DNA: TGTGCCGGGGGGCTAGGCGGGAGCCTCGGGGAGCAGTACTTC.

The chain has TRBV3-1 (or the pseudogene TRBV3-2) and TRBJ2-5, with 11 nucleotides matching TRBD1. The germline V gene encodes CDR1 LGHDT and CDR2 YNNKEL (reference sequence). The CDR3 loop spans 15 amino acids. Trimming removed 1 base from V and 5 bases from J; junction bases left unmatched: 3. CDR3 DNA sequence: TGTGCCAGCAGCCAAGTAGGGACAGGGGGGGAGACCCAGTACTTC. Translation gives CASSQVGTGGETQYF.

The chain uses TRBV6-1 and TRBJ1-3; D call uncertain. This CDR3 has 13 amino acids. CDR1 and CDR2 (germline): MNHNS, SASEGT. V was clipped by 3 bases and J by 9 bases, with 12 bases between them. This chain's CDR3 is CASSEGLGVTIYF. The CDR3 DNA reads as TGTGCCAGCAGTGAGGGTCTGGGAGTCACCATATATTTT.

The chain carries TRBV7-8 and TRBJ1-1; D is undetermined. CDR3 length: 16 amino acids. V shed 1 base and J shed 0 bases, with 12 bases lying between them. Germline V gives CDR1 SGHVS, CDR2 FQNEAQ. The CDR3: CASSLGRSSMNTEAFF. The CDR3 bases are TGTGCCAGCAGCTTAGGTCGCAGTTCAATGAACACTGAAGCTTTCTTT. The whole variable domain, remainder taken from reference TRBV7-8 and TRBJ1-1, is GAGVSQSPRYKVAKRGQDVALRCDPISGHVSLFWYQQALGQGPEFLTYFQNEAQLDKSGLPSDRFFAERPEGSVSTLKIQRTQQEDSAVYLCASSLGRSSMNTEAFFGQGTRLTVV.

This clone was detected only once. The chain is built from TRBV5-4 and TRBJ2-7; 7 nucleotides align to TRBD2. CDR3 length: 15 residues. In germline, CDR1 is SGHNT, CDR2 YYREEE (reference sequence). J gave up 4 bases and V 4 bases, and 11 bases lay outside the gene matches. The CDR3 sequence is CASSADRLAAYEQYF. The DNA of the CDR3 is TGTGCCAGCAGCGCAGATCGACTAGCCGCGTACGAGCAGTACTTC.

This chain uses TRBV6-6 with TRBJ1-4, with 12 positions matching TRBD1. V lost 5 bases, J lost 4 bases, and 8 bases stayed unmatched. Germline V lookup: CDR1 MNHNY, CDR2 SVGAGI (reference sequence). The CDR3 extends over 17 amino acids. Written as DNA, the CDR3 is TGTGCCAGCAGTCAAAAGGGACAGGGGGCACTTAATGAAAAACTGTTTTTT. Translation: CASSQKGQGALNEKLFF.

The DNA of the CDR3 is TGTGCCAGCAGCCTGACCGGGACAGGCCCCTCCACCTTC. It encodes CASSLTGTGPSTF. This chain uses TRBV5-4 with TRBJ1-2; 8 positions match TRBD1. Germline V CDR1 and CDR2: SGHNT, YYREEE (reference sequence). The CDR3 loop spans 13 amino acids. After removal of 4 bases from V and 13 bases from J, the junction contained 12 bases not matched to a gene.

This clone was recorded only once. The V and J genes are TRBV6-6 and TRBJ1-5; D is uncertain. Looked up from germline, CDR1 is MNHNY and CDR2 is SVGAGI (reference sequence). The CDR3 runs to 16 residues. V was pared by 7 bases and J by 2 bases, with 18 bases between. CDR3 nucleotides: TGTGCCAGCATCCCGGCGGGCTCCTGGGGCAATCAGCCCCAGCATTTT. Protein: CASIPAGSWGNQPQHF.